This T cell receptor beta chain emerged from a study of blood T cell repertoires in COVID-19. Per the germline V gene, CDR1 is SGHKS and CDR2 is YYEKEE (reference sequence). The CDR3 contains 13 residues. With 1 base removed from V and 0 bases from J, the gap between germline ends came to 4 bases. Using immunoSEQ multiplex PCR, the repertoire was profiled, and TCRdb retains in-frame clones only, with some absent. The table has about 180,000 clones, 85% to 90% seen once. The genes are TRBV5-5 and TRBJ1-2; D call uncertain. This TCR was sampled from a woman aged 25 to 39 with active or convalescent COVID-19. The sample consisted of peripheral blood. The CDR3 DNA reads as TGTGCCAGCAGCTTGTCGGCTAACTATGGCTACACCTTC. This gives the protein CASSLSANYGYTF.